The sequence of this TCR beta chain was determined in a study of blood T cell repertoires in COVID-19. The wider study: PBMCs, B-cell-depleted T cells, or T cells were the source of the cDNA or gDNA that made up the material.

The Seattle patients, enrolled during active infection, were followed longitudinally. Trimming stripped 3 bases from V and 8 bases from J, with 17 bases between. CDR3 length: 15 residues. The germline CDR1 and CDR2 sequences are MGHDK and SYGVNS. TCRdb's table, derived via immunoSEQ multiplex PCR, lists solely in-frame clones and lacks some. Here the sample spans roughly 180,000 clones, roughly 80% being singletons. J is TRBJ2-1 and V is TRBV25-1; D uncertain. The sequence derives from a woman between 35 and 50 years old with COVID-19, enrolled during active disease. The sample was peripheral blood. The CDR3 DNA is TGTGCCAGCAGTGAGGCTCTAGGATCTACACATGAGCAGTTCTTC. Translation: CASSEALGSTHEQFF.